This TCR beta chain was identified in a study of T cell responses to AZD1222 COVID-19 vaccine. Concerning this clone: Its antigen is not known.

Overall study results and limits: Females outnumbered males among donors, who were mostly white British; clonal diversity was possibly underestimated.

The method was immunoSEQ multiplex PCR; TCRdb's version includes in-frame clones alone and lacks a portion of them. The sample consists of 130,000 to 150,000 clones, 80% to 95% of them appearing once. The junction had 7 bases not matched to a gene; V was cut back by 7 bases and J by 4 bases. Per the germline V gene, CDR1 is MNHEY and CDR2 is SMNVEV (reference sequence). CDR3 length equals 14 residues. This TCR was sampled from an adult in good health. The input for sequencing was peripheral blood, taken on day 0 of AZD1222 vaccination. The chain combines TRBV27 with TRBJ2-7; 10 nucleotides line up with TRBD1. As DNA, the CDR3 is TGTGCCAGCACCCGGGGGACAGGGGTGTACGAGCAGTACTTC. It codes for CASTRGTGVYEQYF.